Detailed here is one TCR beta chain. Its antigen is unknown. The sample belongs to a study of T cell clusters in autoimmune cytopenias. General study results and limits: TRB repertoire shifts in secondary cytopenia and chronic lymphocytic leukemia mostly reflected lymphoma, not autoimmunity.

The CDR3 totals 14 residues. CDR1 SGHVS and CDR2 FNYEAQ come from the germline V gene. TRB was amplified by touch-down multiplex PCR, primer pools A and B combined. TCRdb reworked the multiplex PCR reads into one entry per CDR3 protein, no DNA. The sample table includes 7,500 to 9,500 distinct CDR3 sequences. TRB amplification used 250 ng of peripheral blood genomic DNA. This sequence originates from a human donor with an autoimmune cytopenia or autoimmune hepatitis (not recorded which). The sequenced sample was peripheral blood. This chain connects TRBV7-6 to TRBJ1-1. CDR3 in amino acids: CASSLAGYGTEAFF.